A single sample is the source of the 9 T cell receptor beta chains below, sequenced in a study of cytomegalovirus exposure and HLA in healthy donors. A multiplex PCR was run with 60 Vbeta primers and 13 Jbeta primers. Libraries were prepared by immunoSEQ multiplex PCR; TCRdb keeps only in-frame clonotypes and omits some of them. The sample has 200,000 or so clones, more than 75% seen once. Material: PBMCs. The receptor set was obtained from a girl younger than two in good health and CMV-seronegative.

This rearrangement joins TRBV11-2 to TRBJ2-5, with 10 bases aligning to TRBD2. Germline CDR1 reads SGHAT; CDR2 reads FQNNGV. V lost 0 bases and J lost 2; bases outside the gene matches: 9. This CDR3 spans 18 amino acids. The CDR3 region has the DNA TGTGCCAGCAGCTTAGATGGTTTGAGCGGGGGGGGTCAAGAGACCCAGTACTTC. This gives the protein CASSLDGLSGGGQETQYF.

This sequence joins TRBV30 and TRBJ1-2; no clear D gene. CDR3 size: 13 residues. Per the germline V gene, CDR1 is GTSNPN and CDR2 is SVGIG (reference sequence). Trimming stripped 5 bases from V and 2 bases from J, with 12 bases between. CDR3 residues: CAWGFGNNYGYTF. CDR3 sequence (DNA): TGTGCCTGGGGTTTCGGGAACAACTATGGCTACACCTTC. Full variable domain (rest looked up from reference TRBV30 and TRBJ1-2): SQTIHQWPATLVQPVGSPLSLECTVEGTSNPNLYWYRQAAGRGLQLLFYSVGIGQISSEVPQNLSASRPQDRQFILSSKKLLLSDSGFYLCAWGFGNNYGYTFGSGTRLTVV.

This chain joins TRBV19 and TRBJ1-5, with a weak D call TRBD1 (5 bases). Germline CDR1 and CDR2: LNHDA and SQIVND (reference sequence). The CDR3 is 12 residues long. V was shortened by 7 bases and J by 4 bases, with 8 bases between the two germline ends. The CDR3 DNA reads TGTGCCAGTATGCAGGGAAATCAGCCCCAGCATTTT. Its translation is CASMQGNQPQHF.

This clone was seen a few times. The rearrangement links TRBV6-6 to TRBJ1-2; D unresolved. Per the germline V gene, CDR1 is MNHNY and CDR2 is SVGAGI (reference sequence). This CDR3 region has 13 residues. V was clipped by 5 bases and J by 4 bases, with 11 bases between them. CDR3 protein: CASSGGLAYGYTF. In DNA form, the CDR3 reads TGTGCCAGCAGTGGAGGGCTGGCCTATGGCTACACCTTC.

The chain carries TRBV2 and TRBJ2-2; 8 bases map to TRBD2. CDR1 and CDR2 (germline): SNHLY, FYNNEI. V lost 0 bases to trimming and J lost 7 bases; unmatched junction nucleotides: 7. CDR3 size: 16 residues. As DNA, the CDR3 is TGTGCCAGCAGTGAAGCCATAGCGGGATATTACGGGGAGCTGTTTTTT. Translation gives CASSEAIAGYYGELFF.

The V call is TRBV6-6, the J call TRBJ2-2; 8 nucleotides line up with TRBD2. CDR3 length: 15 amino acids. J lost 6 bases, V lost 0 bases, and 3 bases had no gene match. Germline CDR1 and CDR2: MNHNY and SVGAGI (reference sequence). The CDR3 DNA follows: TGTGCCAGCAGTTACTCCCTCGGGGGGGCCGGGGAGCTGTTTTTT. Translated: CASSYSLGGAGELFF.

V usage is TRBV18 and J usage is TRBJ2-3; D not certain. This CDR3 is built from 17 residues. The germline V gene has CDR1 KGHSH and CDR2 LQKENI. Trimming stripped 0 bases from V and 2 bases from J, with 15 bases between. CDR3 in amino acids: CASSPPNSQTNTDTQYF. The CDR3 DNA reads TGTGCCAGCTCACCACCGAACTCACAGACAAACACAGATACGCAGTATTTT. Full variable domain (outside the CDR3, taken from reference TRBV18 and TRBJ2-3): NAGVMQNPRHLVRRRGQEARLRCSPMKGHSHVYWYRQLPEEGLKFMVYLQKENIIDESGMPKERFSAEFPKEGPSILRIQQVVRGDSAAYFCASSPPNSQTNTDTQYFGPGTRLTVL.

V gene TRBV6-5 combines with J gene TRBJ2-1; D is possibly TRBD2 (5 bases). Looked up from germline, CDR1 is MNHEY and CDR2 is SVGAGI. The V end lost 0 bases, the J end lost 3 bases, and 9 bases lay between the germline ends. The CDR3 consists of 15 residues. The CDR3 loop reads CASSYSGDFYNEQFF. CDR3 nucleotide sequence: TGTGCCAGCAGTTACTCCGGGGATTTCTACAATGAGCAGTTCTTC.

This chain links TRBV6-5 with TRBJ1-2; D is unclear. This CDR3 comprises 13 residues. Looked up from germline, CDR1 is MNHEY and CDR2 is SVGAGI. V lost 7 bases, J lost 9 bases, and 18 bases lay in between. CDR3: CASTNGGLWSYTF. The CDR3 bases are TGTGCCAGCACGAACGGAGGATTATGGAGCTACACCTTC.